Shown below are 9 T cell receptor beta chains from a single sample sequenced in a study of shared clonotypes between healthy human individuals. Sequencing was performed with immunoSEQ multiplex PCR; in TCRdb, only in-frame clones are kept and a portion is missing. The data show over a million clones, with roughly 96% seen just once and roughly 1.2% held by the top ten. The sample was naive CD4+ T cells sorted from blood. Specified subset: CD45RA+ positively selected. These receptors were obtained from a man aged 25-40 years in good health.

The chain links TRBV6-1 to TRBJ2-3; 10 bases map to TRBD2. Losses at the gene ends were 0 bases for V and 4 bases for J; bases not matched to a gene: 4. This CDR3 has 16 residues. Looked up from germline, CDR1 is MNHNS and CDR2 is SASEGT. The CDR3 bases are TGTGCCAGCAGTGAAGCAGGGCTAGCGGGAGCAGATACGCAGTATTTT. It is translated as CASSEAGLAGADTQYF.

This clone was picked up one time. The chain joins TRBV5-1 to TRBJ2-2; D possibly corresponds to TRBD1 (7 bases). Trimming removed 2 bases at V and 2 bases at J, with 16 bases between. The CDR3 has 17 amino acids. Germline CDR1 SGHRS, CDR2 YFSETQ. The CDR3 loop is CASSLMTGRFNTGELFF. The CDR3 bases are TGCGCCAGCAGCTTAATGACAGGGAGGTTCAACACCGGGGAGCTGTTTTTT. The full variable domain, its missing parts supplied by reference TRBV5-1 and TRBJ2-2, is KAGVTQTPRYLIKTRGQQVTLSCSPISGHRSVSWYQQTPGQGLQFLFEYFSETQRNKGNFPGRFSGRQFSNSRSEMNVSTLELGDSALYLCASSLMTGRFNTGELFFGEGSRLTVL.

This chain links TRBV10-3 with TRBJ2-7; the D is unclear. CDR3 length: 12 amino acids. Germline V gene lookup returns CDR1 ENHRY and CDR2 SYGVKD. V was cut by 11 bases and J by 2 bases, with 13 bases left in between. This CDR3 reads CASARSAYEQYF. The CDR3 DNA reads TGTGCCTCAGCCCGGTCAGCCTACGAGCAGTACTTC.

The chain employs TRBV5-5 and TRBJ1-2; 9 nucleotides match TRBD1. The CDR3 covers 15 residues. Germline loops: CDR1 SGHKS, CDR2 YYEKEE (reference sequence). Trimming at V came to 3 bases and at J to 4 bases, leaving 7 bases not matched to a gene. CDR3 sequence: CASSYTGQGRYGYTF. CDR3 nucleotide sequence: TGTGCCAGCAGCTATACAGGACAGGGGCGCTATGGCTACACCTTC.

This rearrangement joins TRBV4-1 to TRBJ2-6; D is perhaps TRBD1 (6 bases). The ends were cut back, 4 bases at V and 0 bases at J, with 13 bases in the middle. Per the germline V gene, CDR1 is MGHRA and CDR2 is YSYEKL. The length of the CDR3 is 17 residues. CDR3 residues: CASSLPGQPSGANVLTF. As DNA, the CDR3 is TGCGCCAGCAGCCTGCCGGGACAACCCTCTGGGGCCAACGTCCTGACTTTC.

The chain joins TRBV11-3 to TRBJ2-7; D unresolved. Germline V gene lookup returns CDR1 SGHNT and CDR2 YENEEA. The CDR3 loop spans 13 amino acids. Deletions cut 3 bases from V and 2 bases from J, with 8 bases between. The CDR3 bases are TGTGCCAGCAGCTTTAGACCGACCTACGAGCAGTACTTC. Its translation is CASSFRPTYEQYF.

This clone has just one count. The chain uses TRBV18 and TRBJ2-1; TRBD2 is a possible D gene (6 bases). This CDR3 comprises 14 residues. Germline CDR1 reads KGHSH; CDR2 reads LQKENI. Between the trimmed V and J ends, which lost 7 bases and 6 bases, there was a span of 16 bases. DNA for the CDR3: TGTGCCAGCTTTTTCCGGGACTTCGGCAATGAGCAGTTCTTC. Translated: CASFFRDFGNEQFF.

This chain uses TRBV2 with TRBJ2-1, with 8 bases fitting TRBD1. The germline gives CDR1 SNHLY, CDR2 FYNNEI. This CDR3 is built from 15 residues. The junction had 3 bases not matched to a gene; V was cut back by 5 bases and J by 0 bases. CDR3 sequence (DNA): TGTGCCAGCAGTCCGGACAGGGTCTCCTACAATGAGCAGTTCTTC. Amino acids: CASSPDRVSYNEQFF.

The chain joins TRBV6-1 to TRBJ2-7; the D call may be TRBD1 or TRBD2 (5 bases each). V gave up 4 bases and J gave up 5 bases, with 12 bases separating them. The CDR3 sequence is 13 residues long. Germline V gives CDR1 MNHNS, CDR2 SASEGT. CDR3 nucleotides: TGTGCCAGCAGTGTAGTCGGGACGGACGAGCAGTACTTC. Its protein product is CASSVVGTDEQYF.